The present T cell receptor (beta chain) was sequenced within a study of blood T cell repertoires in COVID-19. Only in-frame clones appear in the TCRdb table, and some are missing; sequencing was by immunoSEQ multiplex PCR. The data show around 170,000 clones, with approximately 88% seen just once and approximately 2.9% held by the top ten. This CDR3 has 15 amino acids. Trimming took 0 bases from V and 0 from J, leaving 4 bases between them. CDR1 is SGHRS, CDR2 YFSETQ, per germline. The sequence came from a man in his fifties or sixties with acute or convalescent COVID-19. Sequencing was carried out using peripheral blood. V is TRBV5-1 and J is TRBJ1-6, with D unclear. The CDR3 DNA sequence: TGCGCCAGCAGCTTGGCCAGCTCCTATAATTCACCCCTCCACTTT. It yields the protein CASSLASSYNSPLHF.